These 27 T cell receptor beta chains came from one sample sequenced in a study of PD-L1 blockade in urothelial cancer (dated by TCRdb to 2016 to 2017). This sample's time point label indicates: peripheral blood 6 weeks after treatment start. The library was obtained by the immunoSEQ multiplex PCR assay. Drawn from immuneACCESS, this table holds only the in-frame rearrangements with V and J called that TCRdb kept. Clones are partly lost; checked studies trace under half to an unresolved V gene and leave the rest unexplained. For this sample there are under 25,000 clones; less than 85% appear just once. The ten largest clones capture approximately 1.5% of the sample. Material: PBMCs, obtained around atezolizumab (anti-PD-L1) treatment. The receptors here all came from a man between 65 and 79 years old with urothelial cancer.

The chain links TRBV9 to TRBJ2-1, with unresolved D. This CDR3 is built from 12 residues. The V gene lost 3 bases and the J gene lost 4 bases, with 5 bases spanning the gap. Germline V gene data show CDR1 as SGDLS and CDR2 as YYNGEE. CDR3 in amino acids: CASSAPYNEQFF. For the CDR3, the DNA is TGTGCCAGCAGCGCCCCATACAATGAGCAGTTCTTC.

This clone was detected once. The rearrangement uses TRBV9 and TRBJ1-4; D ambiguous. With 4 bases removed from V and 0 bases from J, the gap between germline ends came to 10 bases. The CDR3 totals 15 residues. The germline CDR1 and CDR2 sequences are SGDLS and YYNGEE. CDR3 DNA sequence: TGTGCCAGCAGCTCCTACGGTGCAACTAATGAAAAACTGTTTTTT. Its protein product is CASSSYGATNEKLFF.

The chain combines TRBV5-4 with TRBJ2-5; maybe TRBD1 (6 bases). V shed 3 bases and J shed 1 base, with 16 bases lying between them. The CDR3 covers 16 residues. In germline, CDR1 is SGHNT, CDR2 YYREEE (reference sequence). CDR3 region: CASSSAAGESQETQYF. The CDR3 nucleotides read TGTGCCAGCAGCTCCGCGGCAGGGGAATCCCAAGAGACCCAGTACTTC. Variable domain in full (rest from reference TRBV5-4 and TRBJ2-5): ETGVTQSPTHLIKTRGQQVTLRCSSQSGHNTVSWYQQALGQGPQFIFQYYREEENGRGNFPPRFSGLQFPNYSSELNVNALELDDSALYLCASSSAAGESQETQYFGPGTRLLVL.

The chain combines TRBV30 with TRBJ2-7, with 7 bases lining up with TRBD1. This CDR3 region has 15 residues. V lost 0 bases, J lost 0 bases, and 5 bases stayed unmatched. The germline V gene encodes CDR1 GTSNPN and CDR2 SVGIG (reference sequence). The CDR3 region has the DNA TGTGCCTGGAGTGTATTCGGGACAGCCTCCTACGAGCAGTACTTC. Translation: CAWSVFGTASYEQYF.

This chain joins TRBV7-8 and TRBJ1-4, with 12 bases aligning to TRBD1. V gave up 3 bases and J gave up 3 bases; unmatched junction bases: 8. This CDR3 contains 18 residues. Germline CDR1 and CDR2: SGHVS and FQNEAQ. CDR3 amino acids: CASSFEFGTGGSNEKLFF. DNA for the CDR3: TGTGCCAGCAGCTTCGAATTCGGGACAGGGGGCTCTAATGAAAAACTGTTTTTT. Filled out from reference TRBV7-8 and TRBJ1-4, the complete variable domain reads GAGVSQSPRYKVAKRGQDVALRCDPISGHVSLFWYQQALGQGPEFLTYFQNEAQLDKSGLPSDRFFAERPEGSVSTLKIQRTQQEDSAVYLCASSFEFGTGGSNEKLFFGSGTQLSVL.

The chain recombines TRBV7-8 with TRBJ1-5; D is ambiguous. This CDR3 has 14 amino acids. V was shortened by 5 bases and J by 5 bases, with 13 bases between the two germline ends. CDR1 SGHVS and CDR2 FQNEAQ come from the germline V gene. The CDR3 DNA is TGTGCCAGCAGCCCCCGCGAAGGAGATCAGCCCCAGCATTTT. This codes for CASSPREGDQPQHF.

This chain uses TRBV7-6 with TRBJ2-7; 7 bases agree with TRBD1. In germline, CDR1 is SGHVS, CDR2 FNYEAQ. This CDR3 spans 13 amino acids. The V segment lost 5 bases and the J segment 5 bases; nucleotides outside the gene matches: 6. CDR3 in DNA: TGTGCCAGCAGCCTCACAGGGGACAACGAGCAGTACTTC. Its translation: CASSLTGDNEQYF.

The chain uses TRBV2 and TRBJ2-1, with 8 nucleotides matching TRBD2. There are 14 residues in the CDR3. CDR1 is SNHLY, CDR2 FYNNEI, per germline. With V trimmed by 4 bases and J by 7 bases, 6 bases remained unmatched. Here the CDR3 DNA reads TGTGCCAGCAGTGGAGCGGGAGCGGGGAATGAGCAGTTCTTC. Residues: CASSGAGAGNEQFF.

This CDR3 reads CASSLAGQTYGYTF. The CDR3 DNA reads TGTGCCAGCAGTTTAGCAGGACAGACCTATGGCTACACCTTC. The chain carries TRBV28 and TRBJ1-2; a possible D gene is TRBD1 (6 bases). Per the germline V gene, CDR1 is MDHEN and CDR2 is SYDVKM. V was cut by 2 bases and J by 4 bases, with 11 bases left in between. The CDR3 runs to 14 residues.

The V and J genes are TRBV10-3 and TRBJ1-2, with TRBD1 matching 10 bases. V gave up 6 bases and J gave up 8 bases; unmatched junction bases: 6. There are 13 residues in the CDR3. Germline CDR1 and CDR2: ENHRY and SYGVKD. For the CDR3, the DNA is TGTGCCATCAGGGTTGGGACAGGGGAAGGCTACACCTTC. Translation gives CAIRVGTGEGYTF.

Here the CDR3 reads CASTDSKETQYF. DNA for the CDR3: TGTGCCAGCACGGACTCGAAAGAGACCCAGTACTTC. The V gene is TRBV2, the J gene TRBJ2-5, with D possibly matching TRBD2 (5 bases). The germline gives CDR1 SNHLY, CDR2 FYNNEI. V shed 7 bases and J shed 3 bases, with 9 bases lying between them. The CDR3 consists of 12 residues.

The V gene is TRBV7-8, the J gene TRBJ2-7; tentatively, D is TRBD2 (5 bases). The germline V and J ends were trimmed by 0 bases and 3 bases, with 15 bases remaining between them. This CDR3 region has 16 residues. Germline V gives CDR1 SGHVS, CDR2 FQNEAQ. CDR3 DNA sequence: TGTGCCAGCAGCTTAGCGGGCAGTACAACTAGCTACGAGCAGTACTTC. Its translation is CASSLAGSTTSYEQYF.

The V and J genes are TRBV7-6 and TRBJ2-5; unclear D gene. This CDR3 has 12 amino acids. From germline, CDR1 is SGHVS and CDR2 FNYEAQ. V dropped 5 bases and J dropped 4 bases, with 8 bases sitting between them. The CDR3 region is CASSPSIETQYF. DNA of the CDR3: TGTGCCAGCAGCCCATCCATAGAGACCCAGTACTTC.

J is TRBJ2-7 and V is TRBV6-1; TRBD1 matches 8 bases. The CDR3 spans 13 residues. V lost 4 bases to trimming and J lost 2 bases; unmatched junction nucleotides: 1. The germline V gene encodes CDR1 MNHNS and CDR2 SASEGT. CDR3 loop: CASSGQGTYEQYF. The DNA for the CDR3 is TGTGCCAGCAGTGGACAGGGGACCTACGAGCAGTACTTC.

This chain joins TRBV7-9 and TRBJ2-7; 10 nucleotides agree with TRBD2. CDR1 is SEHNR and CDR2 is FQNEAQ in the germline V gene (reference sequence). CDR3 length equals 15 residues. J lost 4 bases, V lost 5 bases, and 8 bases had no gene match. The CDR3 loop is CASSRSSGGSYEQYF. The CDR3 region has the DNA TGTGCCAGCAGCCGATCTAGCGGGGGCTCTTACGAGCAGTACTTC.

CDR3 amino acids: CASSFIDRHYEQYF. The CDR3 DNA reads TGCGCCAGCAGCTTTATAGACAGACACTACGAGCAGTACTTC. The chain employs TRBV5-1 and TRBJ2-7, with D possibly matching TRBD1 (5 bases). The CDR3 is 14 amino acids. Germline CDR1 is SGHRS and CDR2 is YFSETQ. The V end lost 2 bases, the J end lost 3 bases, and 12 bases lay between the germline ends.

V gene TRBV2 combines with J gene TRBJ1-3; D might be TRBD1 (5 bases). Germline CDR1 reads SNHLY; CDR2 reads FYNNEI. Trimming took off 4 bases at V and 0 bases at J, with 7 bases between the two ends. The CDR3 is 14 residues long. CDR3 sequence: CASSVRGSGNTIYF. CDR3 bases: TGTGCCAGCAGTGTTAGGGGCTCTGGAAACACCATATATTTT.

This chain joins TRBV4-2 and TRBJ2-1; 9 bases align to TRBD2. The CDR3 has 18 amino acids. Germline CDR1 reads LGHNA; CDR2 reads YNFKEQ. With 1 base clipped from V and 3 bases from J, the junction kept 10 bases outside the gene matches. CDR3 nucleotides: TGTGCCAGCAGCCAAGGGGCATGGCGGGAGGGCCGCTACAATGAGCAGTTCTTC. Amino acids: CASSQGAWREGRYNEQFF.

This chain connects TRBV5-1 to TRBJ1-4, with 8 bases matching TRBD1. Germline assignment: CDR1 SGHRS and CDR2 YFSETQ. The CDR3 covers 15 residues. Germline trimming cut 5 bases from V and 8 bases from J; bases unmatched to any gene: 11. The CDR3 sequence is CASSSAQGAGEKLFF. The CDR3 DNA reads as TGCGCCAGCAGTTCTGCCCAGGGGGCGGGCGAAAAACTGTTTTTT.

In DNA, the CDR3 is TGTGCCAGCAGTGCGCGACCGGGACAGGGGAAGAACTATGGCTACACCTTC. Its protein is CASSARPGQGKNYGYTF. The chain links TRBV25-1 to TRBJ1-2; 10 positions match TRBD1. The CDR3 contains 17 residues. The V segment lost 4 bases and the J segment 2 bases; nucleotides outside the gene matches: 10. Germline assignment: CDR1 MGHDK and CDR2 SYGVNS.

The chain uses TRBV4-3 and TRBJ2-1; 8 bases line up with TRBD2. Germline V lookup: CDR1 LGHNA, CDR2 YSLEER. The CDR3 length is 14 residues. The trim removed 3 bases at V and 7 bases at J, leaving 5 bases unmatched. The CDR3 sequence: CASSHVGTRNEQFF. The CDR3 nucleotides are TGCGCCAGCAGCCACGTCGGGACTAGAAATGAGCAGTTCTTC.

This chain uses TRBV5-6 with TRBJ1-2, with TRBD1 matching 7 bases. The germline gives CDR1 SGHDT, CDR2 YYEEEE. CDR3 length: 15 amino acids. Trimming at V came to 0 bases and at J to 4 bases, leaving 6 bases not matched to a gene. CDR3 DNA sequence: TGTGCCAGCAGCTTGGTCACCAGGGGGGCCTATGGCTACACCTTC. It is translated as CASSLVTRGAYGYTF. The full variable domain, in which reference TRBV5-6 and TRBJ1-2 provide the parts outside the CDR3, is DAGVTQSPTHLIKTRGQQVTLRCSPKSGHDTVSWYQQALGQGPQFIFQYYEEEERQRGNFPDRFSGHQFPNYSSELNVNALLLGDSALYLCASSLVTRGAYGYTFGSGTRLTVV.

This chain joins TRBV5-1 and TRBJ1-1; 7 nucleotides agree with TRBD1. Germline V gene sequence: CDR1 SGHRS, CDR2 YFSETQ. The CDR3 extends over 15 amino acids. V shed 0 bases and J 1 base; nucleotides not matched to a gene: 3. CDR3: CASSLEGQRNTEAFF. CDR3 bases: TGCGCCAGCAGCTTGGAGGGACAGAGGAACACTGAAGCTTTCTTT.

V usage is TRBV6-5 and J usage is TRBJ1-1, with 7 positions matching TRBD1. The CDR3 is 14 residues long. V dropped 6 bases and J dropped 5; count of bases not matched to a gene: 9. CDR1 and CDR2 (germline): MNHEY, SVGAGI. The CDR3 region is CASRPDRVRTEAFF. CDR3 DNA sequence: TGTGCCAGCAGACCAGACAGGGTAAGAACTGAAGCTTTCTTT.

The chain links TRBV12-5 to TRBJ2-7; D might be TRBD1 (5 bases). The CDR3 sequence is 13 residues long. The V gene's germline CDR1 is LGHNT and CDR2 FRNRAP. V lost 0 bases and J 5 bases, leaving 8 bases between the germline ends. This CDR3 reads CASGLVTGNEQYF. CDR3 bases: TGTGCTAGTGGTTTGGTAACAGGCAACGAGCAGTACTTC. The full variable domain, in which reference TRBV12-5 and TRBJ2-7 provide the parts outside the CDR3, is DARVTQTPRHKVTEMGQEVTMRCQPILGHNTVFWYRQTMMQGLELLAYFRNRAPLDDSGMPKDRFSAEMPDATLATLKIQPSEPRDSAVYFCASGLVTGNEQYFGPGTRLTVT.

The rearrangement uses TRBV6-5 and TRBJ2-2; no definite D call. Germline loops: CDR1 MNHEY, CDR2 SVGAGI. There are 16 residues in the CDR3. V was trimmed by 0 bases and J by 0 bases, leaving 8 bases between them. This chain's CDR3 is CASSYSPHANTGELFF. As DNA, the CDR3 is TGTGCCAGCAGTTACTCTCCACACGCGAACACCGGGGAGCTGTTTTTT.

The DNA of the CDR3 is TGCGCCAGCAGCTCACCACAGGGGTACAATGAGCAGTTCTTC. Amino acid sequence: CASSSPQGYNEQFF. The chain is built from TRBV5-1 and TRBJ2-1, with 7 bases aligning to TRBD1. The CDR3 has 14 amino acids. V trimming: 3 bases; J trimming: 4 bases; junction bases outside the gene matches: 4. CDR1 is SGHRS, CDR2 YFSETQ, per germline.